Detailed here is one TCR beta chain. This entry belongs to a study of blood T cell repertoires in COVID-19. Study information: The cDNA or gDNA used as material had been derived from T cells, B-cell-depleted T cells, or PBMCs.

The CDR3 covers 13 residues. V shed 10 bases and J 4 bases; nucleotides not matched to a gene: 3. CDR1 and CDR2 from the germline V gene are MNHEY and SVGAGI. Cohorts were assigned according to the clinical history that participants reported. Those designated as exposed participants met a COVID-19 case within 2 weeks before study entry. Original data processing: For nucleated cells, counts were estimated from reference gene primer amplification. Profiled with immunoSEQ multiplex PCR; TCRdb holds only in-frame clones, not every one. Clonal size and the V and J genes are those of that table, whereas D and trimming came from the DNA. Of fewer than 400,000 clones in the sample, over 90% are singletons; the top ten hold about 4.2%.

The clonotype originates from a woman aged 25-40 years who had been exposed to COVID-19. Source material: PBMCs or T cells enriched from blood (not recorded which). The rearrangement uses TRBV6-5 and TRBJ2-3; TRBD2 agrees at 12 bases. CDR3 protein: CAIRLAGADTQYF. The DNA of the CDR3 is TGTGCCATTCGACTAGCGGGGGCAGATACGCAGTATTTT.